This T cell receptor beta chain is from a study of blood T cell repertoires in COVID-19. Sequencing used immunoSEQ multiplex PCR; TCRdb keeps in-frame clones, though not all of them. The table lists over 40,000 clones, roughly nine tenths of them singletons. The CDR3 covers 13 residues. Trimming left V 1 base short and J 5 bases short, with 9 bases between. CDR1 is MNHNS, CDR2 SASEGT, per germline. The V gene is TRBV6-1, the J gene TRBJ2-7; D is unclear. Sequencing was done on a sample of peripheral blood. The receptor was isolated from a human donor in a cohort sampled during active COVID-19. As DNA, the CDR3 is TGTGCCAGCAGTGAAGTGGGCAAAGACGAGCAGTACTTC. It encodes CASSEVGKDEQYF.